Shown below are 22 T cell receptor beta chains from a single sample sequenced in a study of PD-L1 blockade in urothelial cancer. The method was immunoSEQ multiplex PCR; TCRdb's version includes in-frame clones alone and lacks a portion of them. The sample has about 41,000 clones, roughly 85% seen once. Documented time point: peripheral blood 6 weeks after treatment start. Sample: PBMCs, taken around atezolizumab (anti-PD-L1) treatment. Receptors were obtained from a man between 65 and 80 years old with urothelial cancer.

This chain uses TRBV29-1 with TRBJ2-5; TRBD2 is a possible D gene (7 bases). The V and J ends lost 4 bases and 2 bases respectively, with 11 bases between them. The CDR3 has 13 residues. The germline CDR1 and CDR2 sequences are SQVTM and ANQGSEA. Here the CDR3 reads CSVVQGGQETQYF. The CDR3 DNA follows: TGCAGCGTTGTACAGGGAGGGCAAGAGACCCAGTACTTC.

The chain couples TRBV9 to TRBJ2-7; 9 nucleotides line up with TRBD2. With V trimmed by 3 bases and J by 2 bases, 6 bases remained unmatched. The CDR3 is 15 amino acids. CDR1 is SGDLS and CDR2 is YYNGEE in the germline V gene. The CDR3 coding sequence is TGTGCCAGCAGCGAAGGACTAGCGCGTACCTACGAGCAGTACTTC. This codes for CASSEGLARTYEQYF.

This chain links TRBV5-1 with TRBJ1-2; 8 bases fit TRBD1. V was clipped by 0 bases and J by 7 bases; unmatched bases: 5. Germline loops: CDR1 SGHRS, CDR2 YFSETQ. This CDR3 has 14 amino acids. DNA for the CDR3: TGCGCCAGCAGCTTGGCAGGGGGCGCTTCTGGCTACACCTTC. Protein sequence: CASSLAGGASGYTF.

The chain carries TRBV19 and TRBJ1-1; D remains ambiguous. CDR3 size: 15 residues. CDR1 is LNHDA, CDR2 SQIVND, per germline (reference sequence). V was trimmed by 10 bases and J by 1 base, leaving 19 bases between them. CDR3 sequence reads: CANSSLSGSNTEAFF. The DNA of the CDR3 is TGTGCCAACTCTTCCCTCTCGGGGTCGAACACTGAAGCTTTCTTT.

This chain connects TRBV20-1 to TRBJ2-1; D remains unclear. The CDR3 consists of 10 residues. V was pared by 7 bases and J by 9 bases, with 10 bases between. CDR1 DFQATT and CDR2 SNEGSKA come from the germline V gene (reference sequence). The CDR3 DNA follows: TGCAGTGGAAACCTCGGTGAGCAGTTCTTC. Protein product: CSGNLGEQFF.

J is TRBJ2-1 and V is TRBV2, with 7 bases aligning to TRBD1. Germline V gene lookup returns CDR1 SNHLY and CDR2 FYNNEI. This CDR3 has 15 residues. The CDR3 sequence: CASLPGTVGLNEQFF. DNA of the CDR3: TGTGCAAGCCTCCCCGGGACAGTCGGGCTCAATGAGCAGTTCTTC.

This sequence joins TRBV6-1 and TRBJ2-7; 11 positions agree with TRBD2. CDR3 length: 15 residues. Germline trimming cut 5 bases from V and 0 bases from J; bases unmatched to any gene: 3. CDR1 and CDR2 from the germline V gene are MNHNS and SASEGT. This CDR3 reads CASSRTSGSSYEQYF. The CDR3 DNA reads as TGTGCCAGCAGTCGCACTAGCGGGAGCTCCTACGAGCAGTACTTC.

This clone showed up just a few times. The V call is TRBV5-4, the J call TRBJ1-1, with a possible D match to TRBD1 (6 bases). V was trimmed by 3 bases and J by 1 base, leaving 16 bases between them. The CDR3 totals 16 residues. CDR1 and CDR2 (germline): SGHNT, YYREEE (reference sequence). The chain's CDR3 is CASSYIQGSWNTEAFF. The CDR3 DNA reads TGTGCCAGCAGCTACATACAGGGAAGTTGGAACACTGAAGCTTTCTTT.

V gene TRBV29-1 combines with J gene TRBJ2-7, with 7 bases that match TRBD2. V lost 4 bases and J lost 1; bases outside the gene matches: 1. The CDR3 covers 12 residues. Germline V gives CDR1 SQVTM, CDR2 ANQGSEA. As DNA, the CDR3 is TGCAGCGTTGGCGGGAGATCCTACGAGCAGTACTTC. This gives the protein CSVGGRSYEQYF.

The chain recombines TRBV6-6 with TRBJ2-7; D call uncertain. Germline CDR1 reads MNHNY; CDR2 reads SVGAGI (reference sequence). V was clipped by 4 bases and J by 3 bases, with 7 bases between them. CDR3 size: 12 residues. Here the CDR3 DNA reads TGTGCCAGCAGTTCTGATAGCTACGAGCAGTACTTC. Its protein is CASSSDSYEQYF.

J is TRBJ2-1 and V is TRBV9; TRBD1 matches at 10 bases. The CDR3 runs 20 residues. With V trimmed by 3 bases and J by 4 bases, 19 bases remained unmatched. Per germline, CDR1 SGDLS and CDR2 YYNGEE. The CDR3 DNA reads TGTGCCAGCAGCGCTCACCCGGGACAGGGGATTGTGGCCTTATACAATGAGCAGTTCTTC. Residues: CASSAHPGQGIVALYNEQFF. The entire variable domain, with the rest obtained from reference TRBV9 and TRBJ2-1, is as follows: DSGVTQTPKHLITATGQRVTLRCSPRSGDLSVYWYQQSLDQGLQFLIQYYNGEERAKGNILERFSAQQFPDLHSELNLSSLELGDSALYFCASSAHPGQGIVALYNEQFFGPGTRLTVL.

J is TRBJ1-1 and V is TRBV30; 11 bases agree with TRBD1. Germline V gene sequence: CDR1 GTSNPN, CDR2 SVGIG (reference sequence). The V segment lost 8 bases and the J segment 2 bases; nucleotides outside the gene matches: 4. This CDR3 is built from 13 residues. The CDR3 is CARDRGSNTEAFF. DNA of the CDR3: TGTGCCCGGGACAGGGGGTCAAACACTGAAGCTTTCTTT.

Only one count was recorded for this clone. The V and J genes are TRBV4-1 and TRBJ2-7; 12 bases map to TRBD2. This CDR3 comprises 14 residues. J was trimmed by 7 bases and V by 3 bases; bases with no gene match: 4. Germline loops: CDR1 MGHRA, CDR2 YSYEKL. DNA for the CDR3: TGCGCCAGCAGCCAGACTAGCGGGAGTCGGGAGCAGTACTTC. Encoded protein: CASSQTSGSREQYF.

The CDR3 protein is CASSYSGLEQFF. The DNA for the CDR3 is TGTGCCAGCAGTTACTCCGGTCTTGAGCAGTTCTTC. The chain uses TRBV6-6 and TRBJ2-1; D not resolved. The CDR3 is 12 residues long. Trimming took 0 bases from V and 9 from J, leaving 6 bases between them. CDR1 and CDR2 (germline): MNHNY, SVGAGI (reference sequence).

This clone has just a few counts. The rearrangement uses TRBV6-5 and TRBJ2-1, with TRBD1 matching over 7 bases. CDR1 is MNHEY and CDR2 is SVGAGI in the germline V gene. V gave up 4 bases and J gave up 3 bases; unmatched junction bases: 3. The CDR3 has 14 amino acids. CDR3 bases: TGTGCCAGCAGTTTCGGGACAGACTACAATGAGCAGTTCTTC. It yields the protein CASSFGTDYNEQFF.

This chain connects TRBV7-9 to TRBJ1-2, with D perhaps matching TRBD1 (5 bases). The V gene lost 2 bases and the J gene lost 7 bases, with 11 bases spanning the gap. Looked up from germline, CDR1 is SEHNR and CDR2 is FQNEAQ (reference sequence). CDR3 size: 13 residues. The CDR3 loop is CASSLTTGGGYTF. As DNA, the CDR3 is TGTGCCAGCAGCTTAACAACAGGCGGTGGCTACACCTTC.

The table lists this clone with a few counts. The CDR3 spells CASSYQPGQIYGYTF. In DNA form, the CDR3 reads TGTGCCAGCAGTTATCAACCGGGACAGATCTATGGCTACACCTTC. The chain joins TRBV6-5 to TRBJ1-2; 7 bases line up with TRBD1. The CDR3 runs 15 residues. Germline CDR1 and CDR2: MNHEY and SVGAGI. J was trimmed by 4 bases and V by 3 bases; bases with no gene match: 8.

This chain links TRBV5-1 with TRBJ1-3; possibly TRBD1 for D (5 bases). Trimming pared 0 bases from V and 4 bases from J, leaving 11 bases between. The CDR3 has 15 residues. CDR1 is SGHRS and CDR2 is YFSETQ in the germline V gene. CDR3 DNA sequence: TGCGCCAGCAGCTTGGCCGGGACTTTAGGAAACACCATATATTTT. Protein: CASSLAGTLGNTIYF.

This clone has only a few counts. The chain carries TRBV2 and TRBJ2-3, with 9 bases fitting TRBD1. This CDR3 region has 15 residues. Germline V CDR1 and CDR2: SNHLY, FYNNEI. Germline trimming cut 6 bases from V and 6 bases from J; bases unmatched to any gene: 10. CDR3 sequence reads: CASSQGDRVTDTQYF. The CDR3 DNA is TGTGCCAGCAGCCAGGGGGACAGGGTGACGGATACGCAGTATTTT.

V and J are TRBV5-1 and TRBJ2-5; unclear D gene. The germline V and J ends were trimmed by 0 bases and 4 bases, with 13 bases remaining between them. Germline CDR1 SGHRS, CDR2 YFSETQ. CDR3 length equals 15 residues. For the CDR3, the DNA is TGCGCCAGCAGCTTGGGAGGTAGCCTCCCAGAGACCCAGTACTTC. It is translated as CASSLGGSLPETQYF.

In its sample, this clone was seen once. The chain has TRBV7-9 and TRBJ1-2, with TRBD1 as a possible D gene (5 bases). Germline loops: CDR1 SEHNR, CDR2 FQNEAQ (reference sequence). The CDR3 is made up of 13 amino acids. Trimming shortened V by 8 bases and J by 1 base, and 11 bases separated the two germline ends. CDR3 nucleotide sequence: TGTGCCAGCGGCGTCGGGGGTAACTATGGCTACACCTTC. The encoded protein is CASGVGGNYGYTF.

The gene calls are TRBV6-6 and TRBJ1-4; tentatively, D is TRBD1 (5 bases). The CDR3 loop spans 15 amino acids. V dropped 5 bases and J dropped 7 bases, with 17 bases sitting between them. CDR1 and CDR2 from the germline V gene are MNHNY and SVGAGI (reference sequence). The DNA for the CDR3 is TGTGCCAGCAGTACCCCGGCAACCGGGGGTGAAAAACTGTTTTTT. Its translation: CASSTPATGGEKLFF.